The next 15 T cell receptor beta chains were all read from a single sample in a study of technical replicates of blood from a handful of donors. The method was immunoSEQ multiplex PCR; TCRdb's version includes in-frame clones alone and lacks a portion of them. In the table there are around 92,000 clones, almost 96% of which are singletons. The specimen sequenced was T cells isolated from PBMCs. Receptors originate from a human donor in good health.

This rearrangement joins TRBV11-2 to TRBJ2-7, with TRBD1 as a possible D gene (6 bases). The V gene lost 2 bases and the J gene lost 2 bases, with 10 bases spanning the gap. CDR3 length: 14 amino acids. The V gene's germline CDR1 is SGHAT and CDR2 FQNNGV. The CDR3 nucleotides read TGTGCCAGCAGCTTAACAGGGAGAACCTACGAGCAGTACTTC. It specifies CASSLTGRTYEQYF. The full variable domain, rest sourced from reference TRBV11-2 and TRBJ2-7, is EAGVAQSPRYKIIEKRQSVAFWCNPISGHATLYWYQQILGQGPKLLIQFQNNGVVDDSQLPKDRFSAERLKGVDSTLKIQPAKLEDSAVYLCASSLTGRTYEQYFGPGTRLTVT.

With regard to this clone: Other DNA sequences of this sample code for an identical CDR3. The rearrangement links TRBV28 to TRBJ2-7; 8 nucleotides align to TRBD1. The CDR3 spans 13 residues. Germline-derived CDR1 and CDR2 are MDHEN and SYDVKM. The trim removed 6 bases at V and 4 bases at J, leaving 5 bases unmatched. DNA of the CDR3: TGTGCCAGCAGCCTGGGACAGGATTACGAGCAGTACTTC. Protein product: CASSLGQDYEQYF.

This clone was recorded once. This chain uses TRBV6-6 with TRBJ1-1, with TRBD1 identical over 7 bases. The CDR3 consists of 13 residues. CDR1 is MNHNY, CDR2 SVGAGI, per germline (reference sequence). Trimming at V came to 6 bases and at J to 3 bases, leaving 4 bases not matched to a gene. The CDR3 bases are TGTGCCAGCAGCTTCGACAGGGACACTGAAGCTTTCTTT. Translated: CASSFDRDTEAFF.

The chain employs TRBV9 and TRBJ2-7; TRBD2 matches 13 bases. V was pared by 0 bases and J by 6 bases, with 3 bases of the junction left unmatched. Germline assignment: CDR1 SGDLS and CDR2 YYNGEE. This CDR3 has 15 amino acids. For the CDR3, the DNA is TGTGCCAGCAGCGTAGAGGGACTAGCGGGGTCCGAGCAGTACTTC. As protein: CASSVEGLAGSEQYF.

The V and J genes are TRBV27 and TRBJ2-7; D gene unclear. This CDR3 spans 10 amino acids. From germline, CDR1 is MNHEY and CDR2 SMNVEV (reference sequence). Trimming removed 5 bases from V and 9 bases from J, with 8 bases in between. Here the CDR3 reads CASSPPGQYF. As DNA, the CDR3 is TGTGCCAGCAGTCCCCCCGGGCAGTACTTC.

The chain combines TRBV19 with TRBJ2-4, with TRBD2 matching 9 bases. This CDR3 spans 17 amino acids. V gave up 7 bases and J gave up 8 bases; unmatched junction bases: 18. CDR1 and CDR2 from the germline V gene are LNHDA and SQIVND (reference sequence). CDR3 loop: CASNDYQRGAVSDIQYF. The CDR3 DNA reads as TGTGCCAGTAACGACTACCAGCGGGGGGCCGTTTCGGACATTCAGTACTTC.

The CDR3 nucleotides are TGTGCCAGCAGCTTCTACGGACAGGGTGAAGATACGCAGTATTTT. Translating gives CASSFYGQGEDTQYF. The genes are TRBV7-8 and TRBJ2-3; 8 bases match TRBD1. The V segment lost 3 bases and the J segment 5 bases; nucleotides outside the gene matches: 7. The CDR3 runs to 15 residues. Germline CDR1 reads SGHVS; CDR2 reads FQNEAQ.

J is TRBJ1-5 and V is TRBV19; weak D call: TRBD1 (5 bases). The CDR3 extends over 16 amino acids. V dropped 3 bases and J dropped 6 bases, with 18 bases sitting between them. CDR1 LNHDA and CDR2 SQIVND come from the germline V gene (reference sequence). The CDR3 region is CASSIRWRETGQPQHF. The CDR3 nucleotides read TGTGCCAGTAGTATCAGGTGGAGGGAAACAGGTCAGCCCCAGCATTTT.

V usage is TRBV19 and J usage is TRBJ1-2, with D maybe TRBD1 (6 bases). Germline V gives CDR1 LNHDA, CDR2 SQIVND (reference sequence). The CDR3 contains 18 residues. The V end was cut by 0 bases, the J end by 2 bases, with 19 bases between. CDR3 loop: CASSIDLFAAGENYGYTF. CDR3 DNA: TGTGCCAGTAGTATAGATCTATTCGCGGCAGGGGAGAACTATGGCTACACCTTC.

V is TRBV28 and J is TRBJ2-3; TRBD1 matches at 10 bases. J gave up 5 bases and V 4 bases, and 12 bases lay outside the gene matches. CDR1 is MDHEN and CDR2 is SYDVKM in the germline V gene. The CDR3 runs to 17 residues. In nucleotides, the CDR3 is TGTGCCAGCAGTTCGCCCGGGACAGGGGCCCTCGTAGATACGCAGTATTTT. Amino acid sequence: CASSSPGTGALVDTQYF. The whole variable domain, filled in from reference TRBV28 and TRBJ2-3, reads DVKVTQSSRYLVKRTGEKVFLECVQDMDHENMFWYRQDPGLGLRLIYFSYDVKMKEKGDIPEGYSVSREKKERFSLILESASTNQTSMYLCASSSPGTGALVDTQYFGPGTRLTVL.

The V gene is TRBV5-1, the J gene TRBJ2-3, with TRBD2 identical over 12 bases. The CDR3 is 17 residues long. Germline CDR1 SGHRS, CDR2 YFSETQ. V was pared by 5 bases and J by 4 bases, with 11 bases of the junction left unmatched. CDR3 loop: CASSWTSGTRTADTQYF. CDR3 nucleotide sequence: TGCGCCAGCAGTTGGACTAGCGGGACCCGAACCGCAGATACGCAGTATTTT.

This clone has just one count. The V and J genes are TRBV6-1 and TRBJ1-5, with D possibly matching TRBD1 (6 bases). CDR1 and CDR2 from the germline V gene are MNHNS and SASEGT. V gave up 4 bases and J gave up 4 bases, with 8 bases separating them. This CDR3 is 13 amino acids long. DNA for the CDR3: TGTGCCAGCAGTGGGACAGAAAATCAGCCCCAGCATTTT. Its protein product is CASSGTENQPQHF.

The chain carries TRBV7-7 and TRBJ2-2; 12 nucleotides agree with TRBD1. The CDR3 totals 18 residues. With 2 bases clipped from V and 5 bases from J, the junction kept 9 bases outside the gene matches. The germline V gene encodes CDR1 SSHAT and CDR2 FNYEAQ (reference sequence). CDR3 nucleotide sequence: TGTGCCAGCAGCTTAAGGGTTCCGGGACAGGGGGCGACCGGGGAGCTGTTTTTT. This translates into CASSLRVPGQGATGELFF.

In DNA form, the CDR3 reads TGTGCCAGCAGCTTCGGACTAGCGGGGTACTACGAGCAGTACTTC. It yields the protein CASSFGLAGYYEQYF. The chain has TRBV7-9 and TRBJ2-7, with 12 bases lining up with TRBD2. The junction had 3 bases not matched to a gene; V was cut back by 3 bases and J by 3 bases. Germline CDR1 reads SEHNR; CDR2 reads FQNEAQ (reference sequence). The CDR3 runs 15 residues.

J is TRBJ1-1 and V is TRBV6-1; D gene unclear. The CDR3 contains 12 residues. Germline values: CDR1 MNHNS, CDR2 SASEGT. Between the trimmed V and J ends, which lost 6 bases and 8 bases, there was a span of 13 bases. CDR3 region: CASSPTRAEAFF. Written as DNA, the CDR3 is TGTGCCAGCAGCCCAACTAGGGCGGAAGCTTTCTTT.